The 27 T cell receptor beta chains below come from one sample, sequenced in a study of T-cell reconstitution after alpha-beta-depleted transplantation in children. Unique molecular identifiers featured in how the TCRbeta library was prepared. TCRdb recomputed calls from the PCR reads with MiXCR, one row per CDR3 protein. The repertoire holds roughly 200,000 distinct CDR3 sequences, with 6.5% to 7.5% as singletons. This specimen consisted of PBMCs from the stem cell graft donor, obtained from the stem cell graft. These receptor sequences come from a human donor who donated a stem cell graft to a child with Wiskott-Aldrich syndrome.

The chain carries TRBV7-8 and TRBJ1-6, with 7 nucleotides matching TRBD1. Looked up from germline, CDR1 is SGHVS and CDR2 is FQNEAQ. V was clipped by 4 bases and J by 9 bases; unmatched bases: 21. The CDR3 contains 19 residues. The CDR3 DNA sequence: TGTGCCAGCAGCTCACCCCATCTTGGGGACAGCCTGAAAGGTTCACCCCTCCACTTT. This encodes CASSSPHLGDSLKGSPLHF.

The gene calls are TRBV12-3 or TRBV12-4 and TRBJ2-7; TRBD2 aligns across 8 bases. Losses at the gene ends were 4 bases for V and 2 bases for J; bases not matched to a gene: 7. This CDR3 region has 15 residues. The CDR3 region has the DNA TGTGCCAGCAGTTCCGGGAGCGGGAGACCCTACGAGCAGTACTTC. This codes for CASSSGSGRPYEQYF.

This clonotype has a count of ten or more. The chain employs TRBV20-1 and TRBJ1-2, with D possibly being TRBD1 (6 bases). The CDR3 length is 18 residues. Trimming removed 0 bases at V and 2 bases at J, with 22 bases between. Looked up from germline, CDR1 is DFQATT and CDR2 is SNEGSKA (reference sequence). The CDR3 nucleotides are TGCAGTGCTAGAGATCCTAGGCAGGGGCGCAAGGTCAACTATGGCTACACCTTC. Its protein is CSARDPRQGRKVNYGYTF.

There are many counts of this clonotype. The chain recombines TRBV7-2 with TRBJ2-1; 12 nucleotides align to TRBD2. The CDR3 extends over 16 amino acids. V was pared by 6 bases and J by 0 bases, with 3 bases of the junction left unmatched. Germline V CDR1 and CDR2: SGHTA, FQGNSA. The CDR3 DNA reads as TGTGCCAGCAGGGCGACTAGCGGGAGCTCCTACAATGAGCAGTTCTTC. This gives the protein CASRATSGSSYNEQFF. The whole variable domain, filled in from reference TRBV7-2 and TRBJ2-1, reads GAGVSQSPSNKVTEKGKDVELRCDPISGHTALYWYRQSLGQGLEFLIYFQGNSAPDKSGLPSDRFSAERTGGSVSTLTIQRTQQEDSAVYLCASRATSGSSYNEQFFGPGTRLTVL.

V gene TRBV28 combines with J gene TRBJ2-2; D gene ambiguous. Germline V gives CDR1 MDHEN, CDR2 SYDVKM. CDR3 size: 15 residues. Trimming took 8 bases from V and 1 from J, leaving 14 bases between them. The CDR3 region is CASGLRQMNTGELFF. The CDR3 nucleotides are TGTGCCAGCGGGCTTAGGCAGATGAACACCGGGGAGCTGTTTTTT.

This clonotype was recorded many times. The chain couples TRBV5-1 to TRBJ2-7; 10 bases match TRBD1. The CDR3 runs 14 residues. V shed 4 bases and J 5 bases; nucleotides not matched to a gene: 6. CDR1 is SGHRS, CDR2 YFSETQ, per germline. CDR3 region: CASSRGQGFHEQYF. In DNA form, the CDR3 reads TGCGCCAGCAGCAGGGGACAGGGGTTCCACGAGCAGTACTTC.

This clonotype came up a few times. The chain recombines TRBV18 with TRBJ1-2; D unclear. There are 16 residues in the CDR3. The germline V gene encodes CDR1 KGHSH and CDR2 LQKENI. The V and J ends lost 4 bases and 6 bases respectively, with 21 bases between them. CDR3 sequence: CASSLLQATTGDGYTF. The CDR3, as DNA: TGTGCCAGCTCACTACTACAAGCAACAACTGGCGATGGCTACACCTTC. Based on the CDR3 plus reference TRBV18 and TRBJ1-2, the full variable domain is NAGVMQNPRHLVRRRGQEARLRCSPMKGHSHVYWYRQLPEEGLKFMVYLQKENIIDESGMPKERFSAEFPKEGPSILRIQQVVRGDSAAYFCASSLLQATTGDGYTFGSGTRLTVV.

J is TRBJ1-1 and V is TRBV2; D is uncertain. Germline V gives CDR1 SNHLY, CDR2 FYNNEI. This CDR3 contains 13 residues. Trimming stripped 5 bases from V and 3 bases from J, with 10 bases between. This chain's CDR3 is CASSKRRDTEAFF. DNA for the CDR3: TGTGCCAGCAGTAAGAGGCGCGACACTGAAGCTTTCTTT.

This clonotype was found many times. This chain links TRBV20-1 with TRBJ1-2; the D gene is possibly TRBD1 (5 bases). Germline V lookup: CDR1 DFQATT, CDR2 SNEGSKA (reference sequence). Between the trimmed V and J ends, which lost 5 bases and 5 bases, there was a span of 15 bases. CDR3 size: 13 residues. For the CDR3, the DNA is TGCAGTGCTTCGGCCACGGGGGTATATGGCTACACCTTC. Encoded protein: CSASATGVYGYTF.

J is TRBJ1-1 and V is TRBV6-5; a possible D gene is TRBD1 (6 bases). The V end lost 1 base, the J end lost 5 bases, and 11 bases lay between the germline ends. The CDR3 runs 14 residues. Germline CDR1 and CDR2: MNHEY and SVGAGI. For the CDR3, the DNA is TGTGCCAGCAGTTACTTTAGGGGGGAAACTGAAGCTTTCTTT. It yields the protein CASSYFRGETEAFF.

The sample holds many counts of this clonotype. This chain joins TRBV6-4 and TRBJ2-2; 7 bases agree with TRBD1. The CDR3 extends over 15 amino acids. Germline V gene lookup returns CDR1 MRHNA and CDR2 SNTAGT. V shed 6 bases and J 4 bases; nucleotides not matched to a gene: 8. The CDR3 sequence is CASSQQGSVTGELFF. The CDR3 DNA is TGTGCCAGCAGCCAACAGGGGTCGGTCACCGGGGAGCTGTTTTTT.

This clonotype has at least ten counts. The chain recombines TRBV12-3 or TRBV12-4 with TRBJ2-2, with D perhaps assigned TRBD1 or TRBD2 (5 bases each). Trimming cost V 6 bases and J 2 bases, with 13 bases left between them. The CDR3 covers 15 residues. CDR3 amino acids: CASSRDGSNTGELFF. The CDR3 nucleotides are TGTGCCAGCAGCCGGGACGGCAGTAACACCGGGGAGCTGTTTTTT.

This clonotype was seen repeatedly, ten times or more. J is TRBJ2-7 and V is TRBV5-1; D possibly uses TRBD1 or TRBD2 (5 bases each). Looked up from germline, CDR1 is SGHRS and CDR2 is YFSETQ. The CDR3 sequence is 18 residues long. V was trimmed by 5 bases and J by 2 bases, leaving 26 bases between them. The CDR3 DNA is TGCGCCAGCAGGAGTGGCCCCACGTTCCGGGACGAAACCTACGAGCAGTACTTC. Translated, it gives CASRSGPTFRDETYEQYF.

The CDR3 reads CASRLREGSTDTQYF. CDR3 nucleotide sequence: TGTGCCAGCAGACTCCGCGAGGGGAGCACAGATACGCAGTATTTT. This rearrangement joins TRBV6-1 to TRBJ2-3, with D perhaps being TRBD1 or TRBD2 (5 bases each). In germline, CDR1 is MNHNS, CDR2 SASEGT. Trimming shortened V by 6 bases and J by 0 bases, and 13 bases separated the two germline ends. This CDR3 spans 15 amino acids.

This clonotype was found many times. This sequence joins TRBV30 and TRBJ2-1, with D unresolved. This CDR3 comprises 14 residues. Germline V gives CDR1 GTSNPN, CDR2 SVGIG (reference sequence). The germline V and J ends were trimmed by 4 bases and 1 base, with 11 bases remaining between them. CDR3 bases: TGTGCCTGGAATGTAGGCGGATCCTACAATGAGCAGTTCTTC. Protein: CAWNVGGSYNEQFF.

This clonotype was seen ten or more times. The chain carries TRBV3-1 and TRBJ2-7, with D maybe TRBD1 (6 bases). The germline V and J ends were trimmed by 4 bases and 6 bases, with 10 bases remaining between them. Germline-derived CDR1 and CDR2 are LGHDT and YNNKEL (reference sequence). The CDR3 extends over 12 amino acids. The CDR3 region is CASSPTGTEQYF. CDR3 in DNA: TGTGCCAGCAGCCCGACAGGCACCGAGCAGTACTTC.

This clonotype showed up just a few times. The gene calls are TRBV19 and TRBJ1-2, with TRBD1 matching 9 bases. The CDR3 length is 14 residues. CDR1 LNHDA and CDR2 SQIVND come from the germline V gene (reference sequence). V lost 7 bases and J lost 3; bases outside the gene matches: 6. The CDR3 DNA sequence: TGTGCCAGTACCCAGGACAGGGGCTACTATGGCTACACCTTC. This sequence encodes CASTQDRGYYGYTF.

The sample holds one count of this clonotype. V gene TRBV29-1 combines with J gene TRBJ2-3; tentatively, D is TRBD2 (6 bases). V lost 3 bases and J 7 bases, leaving 17 bases between the germline ends. Germline V CDR1 and CDR2: SQVTM, ANQGSEA. The CDR3 runs to 14 residues. CDR3 nucleotide sequence: TGCAGCGTTGAGATCGGCGGGATAGGGAATACGCAGTATTTT. This sequence encodes CSVEIGGIGNTQYF.

This clonotype was detected many times. The J gene is TRBJ2-5, the V gene TRBV7-2; D might be TRBD2 (5 bases). CDR1 is SGHTA and CDR2 is FQGNSA in the germline V gene. V was clipped by 10 bases and J by 1 base, with 22 bases between them. CDR3 length: 16 residues. The DNA for the CDR3 is TGTGCCACGAAACGGGGTTCTGGGGTGGGCCAAGAGACCCAGTACTTC. Translated: CATKRGSGVGQETQYF.

The chain is built from TRBV13 and TRBJ2-3; TRBD2 matches at 16 bases. Germline CDR1 and CDR2: PRHDT and FYEKMQ (reference sequence). The CDR3 consists of 22 residues. V shed 5 bases and J 1 base; nucleotides not matched to a gene: 18. In nucleotides, the CDR3 is TGTGCCAGCAGCCGCCCGACAGCGTCCGGGACTAGCGGGGGGGATGGCACAGATACGCAGTATTTT. Its translation is CASSRPTASGTSGGDGTDTQYF.

This clonotype has ten or more counts. This chain links TRBV9 with TRBJ2-1; D gene ambiguous. The CDR3 has 16 residues. Trimming removed 0 bases from V and 5 bases from J, with 15 bases in between. Per germline, CDR1 SGDLS and CDR2 YYNGEE. As DNA, the CDR3 is TGTGCCAGCAGCGTAGAGTCCAAACCGACTGACAATGAGCAGTTCTTC. Its translation is CASSVESKPTDNEQFF.

This clonotype was found many times. The chain joins TRBV20-1 to TRBJ2-5; D call uncertain. V was clipped by 3 bases and J by 2 bases, with 7 bases between them. Germline V gene data show CDR1 as DFQATT and CDR2 as SNEGSKA (reference sequence). CDR3 length equals 12 residues. The CDR3 DNA is TGCAGTGCTAGCGTAGCACAAGAGACCCAGTACTTC. Translated: CSASVAQETQYF.

The table lists this clonotype with many counts. The chain uses TRBV5-1 and TRBJ2-7, with D perhaps TRBD2 (5 bases). The CDR3 consists of 16 residues. Germline V gene sequence: CDR1 SGHRS, CDR2 YFSETQ. V was cut by 4 bases and J by 0 bases, with 17 bases left in between. This chain's CDR3 is CASSGGVTRSSYEQYF. The CDR3 DNA reads TGCGCCAGCAGCGGAGGCGTAACCAGGAGCTCCTACGAGCAGTACTTC.

The sample holds a few counts of this clonotype. The rearrangement joins TRBV6-2 or TRBV6-3 to TRBJ2-1; D is perhaps TRBD1 (6 bases). The length of the CDR3 is 13 residues. V lost 5 bases, J lost 4 bases, and 9 bases lay in between. Germline V gives CDR1 MNHEY, CDR2 SVGEGT. The CDR3 protein is CASSQGHYNEQFF. In DNA form, the CDR3 reads TGTGCCAGCAGTCAGGGACATTACAATGAGCAGTTCTTC.

Many counts were recorded for this clonotype. The J gene is TRBJ2-5, the V gene TRBV5-1, with D perhaps TRBD2 (6 bases). Germline V gene lookup returns CDR1 SGHRS and CDR2 YFSETQ. V was pared by 2 bases and J by 5 bases, with 16 bases between. The CDR3 contains 15 residues. In DNA, the CDR3 is TGCGCCAGCAGCTTCTCGGGGGTTGGAAAGGAGACCCAGTACTTC. Its translation: CASSFSGVGKETQYF.

This clonotype was counted only a few times. The CDR3 here is CSASPRATPFYEQYF. DNA for the CDR3: TGCAGTGCTAGCCCCAGGGCGACACCATTCTACGAGCAGTACTTC. This sequence joins TRBV20-1 and TRBJ2-7; D is perhaps TRBD1 (5 bases). In germline, CDR1 is DFQATT, CDR2 SNEGSKA (reference sequence). Trimming removed 3 bases from V and 3 bases from J, with 18 bases in between. The CDR3 contains 15 residues.

In its sample, this clonotype was seen a few times. This chain links TRBV5-6 with TRBJ1-6; weak D call: TRBD1 (6 bases). There are 16 residues in the CDR3. Per the germline V gene, CDR1 is SGHDT and CDR2 is YYEEEE. V was pared by 0 bases and J by 7 bases, with 14 bases between. The CDR3 here is CASSLARGAQNSPLHF. CDR3 nucleotide sequence: TGTGCCAGCAGCTTGGCCCGGGGGGCACAGAATTCACCCCTCCACTTT. The full variable domain, in which reference TRBV5-6 and TRBJ1-6 provide the parts outside the CDR3, is DAGVTQSPTHLIKTRGQQVTLRCSPKSGHDTVSWYQQALGQGPQFIFQYYEEEERQRGNFPDRFSGHQFPNYSSELNVNALLLGDSALYLCASSLARGAQNSPLHFGNGTRLTVT.